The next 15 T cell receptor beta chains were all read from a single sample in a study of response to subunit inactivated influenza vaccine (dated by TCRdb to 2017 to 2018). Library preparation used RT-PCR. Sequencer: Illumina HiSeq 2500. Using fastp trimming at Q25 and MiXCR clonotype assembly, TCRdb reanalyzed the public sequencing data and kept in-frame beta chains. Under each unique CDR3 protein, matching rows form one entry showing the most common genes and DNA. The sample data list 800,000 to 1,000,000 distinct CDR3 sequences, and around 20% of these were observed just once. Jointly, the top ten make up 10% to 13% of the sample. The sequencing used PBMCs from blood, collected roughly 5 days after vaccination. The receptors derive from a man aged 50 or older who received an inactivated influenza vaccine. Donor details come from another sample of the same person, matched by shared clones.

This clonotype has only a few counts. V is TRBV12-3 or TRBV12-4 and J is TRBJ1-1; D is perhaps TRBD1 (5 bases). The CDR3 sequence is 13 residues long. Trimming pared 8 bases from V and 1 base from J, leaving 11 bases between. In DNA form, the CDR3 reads TGTGCCAGCCGGACACTTAGGAACACTGAAGCTTTCTTT. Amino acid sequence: CASRTLRNTEAFF.

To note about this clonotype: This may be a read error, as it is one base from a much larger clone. CDR3 DNA: TGTGCCAGCAGCGGGGACAGCTATGGCTACACCTTC. Protein product: CASSGDSYGYTF. The chain uses TRBV6-5 and TRBJ1-2, with 7 bases fitting TRBD1. In germline, CDR1 is MNHEY, CDR2 SVGAGI. With 6 bases clipped from V and 4 bases from J, the junction kept 2 bases outside the gene matches. The CDR3 is made up of 12 amino acids.

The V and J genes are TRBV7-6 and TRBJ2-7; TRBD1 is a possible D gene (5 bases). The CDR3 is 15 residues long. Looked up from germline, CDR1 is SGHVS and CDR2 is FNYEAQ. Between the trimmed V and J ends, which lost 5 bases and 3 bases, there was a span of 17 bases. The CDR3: CASSPRTLMDYEQYF. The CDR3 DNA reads TGTGCCAGCAGCCCCCGGACACTAATGGACTACGAGCAGTACTTC.

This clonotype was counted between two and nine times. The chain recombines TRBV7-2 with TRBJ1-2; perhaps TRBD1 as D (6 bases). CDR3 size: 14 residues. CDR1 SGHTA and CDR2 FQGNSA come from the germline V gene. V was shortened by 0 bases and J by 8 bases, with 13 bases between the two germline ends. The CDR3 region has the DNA TGTGCCAGCAGCTTAGCGACCCTAGGGGGGGGCTACACCTTC. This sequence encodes CASSLATLGGGYTF.

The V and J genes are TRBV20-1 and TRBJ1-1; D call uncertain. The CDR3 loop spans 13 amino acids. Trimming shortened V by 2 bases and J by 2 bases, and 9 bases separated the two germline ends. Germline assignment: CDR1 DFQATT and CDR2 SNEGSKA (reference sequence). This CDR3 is CSARSGRNTEAFF. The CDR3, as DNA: TGCAGTGCTAGAAGTGGAAGAAACACTGAAGCTTTCTTT.

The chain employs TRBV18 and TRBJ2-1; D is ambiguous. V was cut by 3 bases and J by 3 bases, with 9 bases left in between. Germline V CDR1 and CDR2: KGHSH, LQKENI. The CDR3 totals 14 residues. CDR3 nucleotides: TGTGCCAGCTCACCCTTGCCCTTCTACAATGAGCAGTTCTTC. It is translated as CASSPLPFYNEQFF.

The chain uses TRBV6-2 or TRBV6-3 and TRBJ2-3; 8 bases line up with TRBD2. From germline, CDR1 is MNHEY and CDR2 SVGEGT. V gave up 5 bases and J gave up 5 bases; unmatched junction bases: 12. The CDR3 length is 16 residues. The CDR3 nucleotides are TGTGCCAGCAGTCAAATAGCGGGGCAACTGGGAGATACGCAGTATTTT. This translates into CASSQIAGQLGDTQYF.

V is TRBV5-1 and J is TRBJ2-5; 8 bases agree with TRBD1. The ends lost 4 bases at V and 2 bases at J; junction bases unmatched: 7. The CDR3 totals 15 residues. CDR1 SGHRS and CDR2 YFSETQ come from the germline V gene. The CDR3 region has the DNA TGCGCCAGCAGCCGTGGACAGGGCCCTCAAGAGACCCAGTACTTC. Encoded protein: CASSRGQGPQETQYF.

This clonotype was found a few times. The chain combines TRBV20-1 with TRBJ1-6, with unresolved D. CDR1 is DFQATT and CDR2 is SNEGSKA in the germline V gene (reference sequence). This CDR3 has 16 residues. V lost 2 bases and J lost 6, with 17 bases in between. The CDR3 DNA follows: TGCAGTGCTAGATTTCCGCTCGGGGTCGGTAATTCACCCCTCCACTTT. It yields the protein CSARFPLGVGNSPLHF.

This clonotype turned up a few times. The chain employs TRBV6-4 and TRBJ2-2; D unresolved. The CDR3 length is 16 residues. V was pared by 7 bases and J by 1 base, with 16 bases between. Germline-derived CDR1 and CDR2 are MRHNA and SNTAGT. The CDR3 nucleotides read TGTGCCAGCACGCCAGGAGCACTTATGAACACCGGGGAGCTGTTTTTT. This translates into CASTPGALMNTGELFF.

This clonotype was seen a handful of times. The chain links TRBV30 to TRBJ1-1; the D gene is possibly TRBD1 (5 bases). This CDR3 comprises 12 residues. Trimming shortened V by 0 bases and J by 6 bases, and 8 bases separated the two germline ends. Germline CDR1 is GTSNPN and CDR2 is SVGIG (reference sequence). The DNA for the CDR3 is TGTGCCTGGAGTGTGGGGGACGCTGAAGCTTTCTTT. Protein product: CAWSVGDAEAFF.

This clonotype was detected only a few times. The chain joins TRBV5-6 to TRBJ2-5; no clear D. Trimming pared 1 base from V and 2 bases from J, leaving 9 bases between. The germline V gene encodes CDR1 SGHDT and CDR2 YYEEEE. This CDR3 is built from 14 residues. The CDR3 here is CASSLKWIQETQYF. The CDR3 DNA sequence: TGTGCCAGCAGCTTGAAATGGATTCAAGAGACCCAGTACTTC.

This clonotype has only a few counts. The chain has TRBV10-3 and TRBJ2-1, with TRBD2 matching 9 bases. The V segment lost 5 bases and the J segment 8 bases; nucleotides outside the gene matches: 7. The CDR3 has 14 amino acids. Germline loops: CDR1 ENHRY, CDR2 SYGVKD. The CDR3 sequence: CAISYLGGRDEQFF. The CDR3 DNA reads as TGTGCCATCAGTTATCTTGGCGGGAGGGATGAGCAGTTCTTC.

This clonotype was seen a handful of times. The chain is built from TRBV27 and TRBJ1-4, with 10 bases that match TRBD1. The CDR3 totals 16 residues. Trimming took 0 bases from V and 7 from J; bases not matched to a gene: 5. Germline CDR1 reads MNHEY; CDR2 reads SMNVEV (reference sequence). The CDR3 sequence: CASSLSDGTGVEKLFF. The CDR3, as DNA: TGTGCCAGCAGTTTATCGGATGGGACAGGGGTTGAAAAACTGTTTTTT.

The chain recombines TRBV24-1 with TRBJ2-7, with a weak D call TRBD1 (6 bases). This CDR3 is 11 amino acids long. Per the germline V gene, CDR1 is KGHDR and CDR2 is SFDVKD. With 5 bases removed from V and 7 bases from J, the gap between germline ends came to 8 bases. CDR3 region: CATSGGLEQYF. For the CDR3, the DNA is TGTGCCACCAGTGGGGGGCTGGAGCAGTACTTC.